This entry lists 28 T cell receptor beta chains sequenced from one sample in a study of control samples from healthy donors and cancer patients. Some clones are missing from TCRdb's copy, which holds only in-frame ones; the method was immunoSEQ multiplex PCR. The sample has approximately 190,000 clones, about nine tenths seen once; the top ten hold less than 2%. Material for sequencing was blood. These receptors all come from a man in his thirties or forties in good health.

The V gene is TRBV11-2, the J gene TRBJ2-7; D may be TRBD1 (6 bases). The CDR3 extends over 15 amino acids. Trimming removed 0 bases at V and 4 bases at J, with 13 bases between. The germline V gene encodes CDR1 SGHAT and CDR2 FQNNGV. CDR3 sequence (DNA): TGTGCCAGCAGCTTAGAACAGGGATCTTCTTACGAGCAGTACTTC. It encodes CASSLEQGSSYEQYF.

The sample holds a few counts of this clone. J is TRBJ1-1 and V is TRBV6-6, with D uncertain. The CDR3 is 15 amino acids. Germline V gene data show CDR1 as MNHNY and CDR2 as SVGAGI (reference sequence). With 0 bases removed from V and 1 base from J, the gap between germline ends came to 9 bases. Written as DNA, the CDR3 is TGTGCCAGCAGTTACTCAGGGAGGACGAACACTGAAGCTTTCTTT. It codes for CASSYSGRTNTEAFF.

The CDR3 reads CASSLARTQYF. The CDR3 nucleotides are TGTGCCAGCAGCTTAGCTAGAACGCAGTATTTT. This chain uses TRBV5-6 with TRBJ2-3; D ambiguous. Germline CDR1 is SGHDT and CDR2 is YYEEEE. There are 11 residues in the CDR3. The V and J ends lost 2 bases and 9 bases respectively, with 7 bases between them.

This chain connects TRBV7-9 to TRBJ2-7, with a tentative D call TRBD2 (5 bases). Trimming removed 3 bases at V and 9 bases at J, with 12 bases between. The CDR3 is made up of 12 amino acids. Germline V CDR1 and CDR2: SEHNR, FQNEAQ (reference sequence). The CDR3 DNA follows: TGTGCCAGCAGCTTGGGAGTGGAGGCGCAGTACTTC. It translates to CASSLGVEAQYF.

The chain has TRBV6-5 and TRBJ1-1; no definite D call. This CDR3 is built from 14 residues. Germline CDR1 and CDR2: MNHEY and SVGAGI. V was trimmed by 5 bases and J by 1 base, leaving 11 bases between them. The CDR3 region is CASSPGLWNTEAFF. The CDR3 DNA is TGTGCCAGCAGTCCTGGACTGTGGAACACTGAAGCTTTCTTT.

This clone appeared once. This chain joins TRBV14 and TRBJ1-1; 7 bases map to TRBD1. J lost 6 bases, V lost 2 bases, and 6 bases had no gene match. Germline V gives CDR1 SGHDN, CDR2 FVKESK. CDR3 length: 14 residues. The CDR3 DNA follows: TGTGCCAGCAGCCAAAGACAGGGCATCCCTGAAGCTTTCTTT. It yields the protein CASSQRQGIPEAFF.

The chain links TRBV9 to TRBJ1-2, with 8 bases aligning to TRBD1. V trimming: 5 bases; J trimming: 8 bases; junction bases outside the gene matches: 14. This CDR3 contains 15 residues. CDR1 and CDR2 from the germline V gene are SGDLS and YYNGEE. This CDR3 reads CASRGQGAGFEGYTF. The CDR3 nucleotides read TGTGCCAGCAGGGGCCAGGGGGCTGGTTTCGAAGGCTACACCTTC.

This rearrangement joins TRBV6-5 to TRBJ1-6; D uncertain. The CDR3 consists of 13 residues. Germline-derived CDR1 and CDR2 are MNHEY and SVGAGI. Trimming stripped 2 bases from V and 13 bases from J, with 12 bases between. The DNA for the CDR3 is TGTGCCAGCAGTTACCAAAGGTTTGCTCCCCTCCACTTT. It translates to CASSYQRFAPLHF.

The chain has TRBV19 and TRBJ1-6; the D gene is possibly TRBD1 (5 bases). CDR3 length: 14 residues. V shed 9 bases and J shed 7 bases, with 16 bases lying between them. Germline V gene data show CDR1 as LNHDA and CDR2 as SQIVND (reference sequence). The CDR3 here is CASRQSGGNSPLHF. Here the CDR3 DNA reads TGTGCCAGCCGTCAGTCGGGGGGGAATTCACCCCTCCACTTT.

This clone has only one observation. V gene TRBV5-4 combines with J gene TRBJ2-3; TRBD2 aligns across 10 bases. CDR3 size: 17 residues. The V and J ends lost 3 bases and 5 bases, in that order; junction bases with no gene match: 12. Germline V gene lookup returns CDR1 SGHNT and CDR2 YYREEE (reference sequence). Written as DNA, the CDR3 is TGTGCCAGCAGCTCGGGGGCTAGCGGGGGTTTTCTAGATACGCAGTATTTT. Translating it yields CASSSGASGGFLDTQYF.

The CDR3 is CASSPGTAPGSYNSPLHF. CDR3 DNA sequence: TGTGCCAGCAGCCCCGGGACGGCCCCGGGCTCCTATAATTCACCCCTCCACTTT. The genes are TRBV7-2 and TRBJ1-6, with D possibly being TRBD1 (5 bases). The CDR3 is made up of 18 amino acids. The V end was cut by 5 bases, the J end by 0 bases, with 17 bases between. In germline, CDR1 is SGHTA, CDR2 FQGNSA.

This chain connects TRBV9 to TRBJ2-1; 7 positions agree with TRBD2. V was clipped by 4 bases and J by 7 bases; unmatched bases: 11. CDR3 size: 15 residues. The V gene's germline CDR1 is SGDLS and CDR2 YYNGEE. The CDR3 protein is CASSPDSRGRNEQFF. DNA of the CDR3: TGTGCCAGCAGCCCCGACTCGCGGGGGAGGAATGAGCAGTTCTTC.

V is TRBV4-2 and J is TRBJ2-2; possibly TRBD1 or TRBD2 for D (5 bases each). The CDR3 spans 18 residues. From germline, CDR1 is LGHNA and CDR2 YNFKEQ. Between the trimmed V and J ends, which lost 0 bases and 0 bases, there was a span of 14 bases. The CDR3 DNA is TGTGCCAGCAGCCAAGAAATTCCCGGGACCGCGAACACCGGGGAGCTGTTTTTT. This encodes CASSQEIPGTANTGELFF.

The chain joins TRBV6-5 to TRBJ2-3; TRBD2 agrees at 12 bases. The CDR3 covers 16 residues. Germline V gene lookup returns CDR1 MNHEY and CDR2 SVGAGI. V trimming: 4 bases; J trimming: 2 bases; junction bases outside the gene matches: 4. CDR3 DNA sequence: TGTGCCAGCAGTTCCACTAGCGGGGGGTTCACAGATACGCAGTATTTT. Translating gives CASSSTSGGFTDTQYF.

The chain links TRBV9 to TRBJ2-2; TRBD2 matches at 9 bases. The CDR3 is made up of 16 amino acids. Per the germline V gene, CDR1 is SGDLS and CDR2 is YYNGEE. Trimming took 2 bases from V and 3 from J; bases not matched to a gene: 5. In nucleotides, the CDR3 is TGTGCCAGCAGCGTGGGGACTAGCAGGTACACCGGGGAGCTGTTTTTT. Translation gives CASSVGTSRYTGELFF.

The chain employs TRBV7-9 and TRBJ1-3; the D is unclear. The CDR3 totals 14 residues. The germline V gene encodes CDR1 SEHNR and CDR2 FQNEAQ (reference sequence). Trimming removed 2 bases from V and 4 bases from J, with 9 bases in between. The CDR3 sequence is CASSLTVTGNTIYF. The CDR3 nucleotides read TGTGCCAGCAGCTTAACAGTGACCGGAAACACCATATATTTT.

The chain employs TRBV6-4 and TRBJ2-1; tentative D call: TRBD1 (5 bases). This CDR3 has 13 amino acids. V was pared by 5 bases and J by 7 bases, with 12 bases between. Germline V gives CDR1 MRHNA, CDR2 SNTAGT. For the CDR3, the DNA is TGTGCCAGCAGTCAGGGCAGTCTTAATGAGCAGTTCTTC. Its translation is CASSQGSLNEQFF.

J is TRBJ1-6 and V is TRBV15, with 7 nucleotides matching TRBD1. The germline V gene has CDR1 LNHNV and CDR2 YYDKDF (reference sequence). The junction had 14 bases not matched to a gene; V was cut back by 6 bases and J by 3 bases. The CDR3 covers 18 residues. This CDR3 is CATRSGQFGILYNSPLHF. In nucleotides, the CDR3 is TGTGCCACCAGATCGGGACAGTTCGGGATTCTCTATAATTCACCCCTCCACTTT.

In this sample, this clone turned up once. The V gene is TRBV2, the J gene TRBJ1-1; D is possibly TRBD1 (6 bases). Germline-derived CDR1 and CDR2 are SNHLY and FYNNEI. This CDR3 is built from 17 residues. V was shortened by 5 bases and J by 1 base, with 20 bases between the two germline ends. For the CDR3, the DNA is TGTGCCAGCAGTATGTACAGGGCAAGTGTCGCGAACACTGAAGCTTTCTTT. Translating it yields CASSMYRASVANTEAFF.

The CDR3: CASSMTGGEQFF. In nucleotides, the CDR3 is TGTGCCAGTAGTATGACGGGGGGTGAGCAGTTCTTC. The V and J genes are TRBV19 and TRBJ2-1; 7 bases fit TRBD2. V gave up 3 bases and J gave up 9 bases; unmatched junction bases: 2. Germline V gene lookup returns CDR1 LNHDA and CDR2 SQIVND (reference sequence). The CDR3 loop spans 12 amino acids.

This chain's CDR3 is CASTLETQYF. The DNA for the CDR3 is TGTGCCAGCACTCTAGAGACCCAGTACTTC. The chain links TRBV27 to TRBJ2-5; D gene uncertain. The V end was cut by 7 bases, the J end by 4 bases, with 4 bases between. The CDR3 spans 10 residues. Germline CDR1 and CDR2: MNHEY and SMNVEV (reference sequence).

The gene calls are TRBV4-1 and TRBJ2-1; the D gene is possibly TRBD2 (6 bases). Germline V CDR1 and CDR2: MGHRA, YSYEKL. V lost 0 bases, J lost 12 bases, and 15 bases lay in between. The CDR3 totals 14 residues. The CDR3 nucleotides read TGCGCCAGCAGCCAAGATCGGGCGCTAGCGCGGCAGTTCTTC. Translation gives CASSQDRALARQFF.

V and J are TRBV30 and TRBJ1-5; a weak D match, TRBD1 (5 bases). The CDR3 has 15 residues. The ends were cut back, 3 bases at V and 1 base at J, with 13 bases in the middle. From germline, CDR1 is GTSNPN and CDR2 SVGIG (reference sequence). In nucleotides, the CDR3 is TGTGCCTGGAGCGCTGGGTGGGGGAGCAATCAGCCCCAGCATTTT. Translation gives CAWSAGWGSNQPQHF.

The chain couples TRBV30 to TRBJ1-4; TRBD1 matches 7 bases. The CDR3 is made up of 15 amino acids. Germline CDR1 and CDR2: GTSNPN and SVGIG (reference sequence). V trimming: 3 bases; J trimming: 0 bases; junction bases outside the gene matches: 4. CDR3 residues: CAWREGQPTNEKLFF. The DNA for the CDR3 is TGTGCCTGGAGAGAGGGACAGCCAACTAATGAAAAACTGTTTTTT.

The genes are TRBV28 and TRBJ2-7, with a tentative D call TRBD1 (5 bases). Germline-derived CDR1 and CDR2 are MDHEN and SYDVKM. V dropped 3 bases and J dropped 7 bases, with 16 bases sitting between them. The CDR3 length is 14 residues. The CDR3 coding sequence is TGTGCCAGCAGTTTGTCACAGGACCTCGGGGAGCAGTACTTC. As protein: CASSLSQDLGEQYF. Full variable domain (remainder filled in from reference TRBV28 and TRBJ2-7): DVKVTQSSRYLVKRTGEKVFLECVQDMDHENMFWYRQDPGLGLRLIYFSYDVKMKEKGDIPEGYSVSREKKERFSLILESASTNQTSMYLCASSLSQDLGEQYFGPGTRLTVT.

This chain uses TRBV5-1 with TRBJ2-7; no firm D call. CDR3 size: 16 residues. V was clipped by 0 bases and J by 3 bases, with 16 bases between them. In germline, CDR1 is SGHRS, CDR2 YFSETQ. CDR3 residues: CASSLEGRPHNYEQYF. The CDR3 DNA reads TGCGCCAGCAGCTTGGAGGGCAGACCTCATAACTACGAGCAGTACTTC.

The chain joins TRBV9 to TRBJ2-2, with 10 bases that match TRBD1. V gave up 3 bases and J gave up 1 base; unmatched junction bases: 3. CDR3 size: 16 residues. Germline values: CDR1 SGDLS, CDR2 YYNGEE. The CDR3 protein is CASSGWDRGNTGELFF. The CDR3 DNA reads TGTGCCAGCAGCGGATGGGACAGGGGGAACACCGGGGAGCTGTTTTTT.

The CDR3 nucleotides read TGTGCCAGCAGCTTAGCCGGGGGGGGCACCGGGGAGCTGTTTTTT. It specifies CASSLAGGGTGELFF. The chain couples TRBV7-2 to TRBJ2-2, with 8 bases that match TRBD2. CDR1 is SGHTA, CDR2 FQGNSA, per germline. The V and J ends lost 0 bases and 4 bases, in that order; junction bases with no gene match: 1. CDR3 length: 15 residues.